The 13 T cell receptor beta chains reported below all come from one sample, sequenced in a study of blood T cells in healthy people across ages. PCR was performed a second time for about 7 to 11 cycles using a sample-barcoded 5' primer and a J-beta primer mix. TCRdb fed the 5' RACE reads into MiXCR, producing one record per CDR3 protein. The data contain approximately 1,700,000 distinct CDR3 sequences, about 39% of them seen just once; the ten biggest clones take up more than 20%. Sequencing used blood. These receptors all stem from a human donor in good health.

This chain connects TRBV6-1 to TRBJ2-1; D is possibly TRBD2 (6 bases). Trimming cost V 2 bases and J 7 bases, with 18 bases left between them. Germline CDR1 is MNHNS and CDR2 is SASEGT. This CDR3 spans 16 amino acids. As DNA, the CDR3 is TGTGCCAGCAGTGAATACCAGGGACTCGTCGTGAATGAGCAGTTCTTC. It yields the protein CASSEYQGLVVNEQFF.

For the CDR3, the DNA is TGTGCCACCAGTGATTTGAGAACAGTGAATGAGCAGTTCTTC. Translating it yields CATSDLRTVNEQFF. V gene TRBV24-1 combines with J gene TRBJ2-1; D remains ambiguous. V was shortened by 0 bases and J by 7 bases, with 9 bases between the two germline ends. CDR1 and CDR2 (germline): KGHDR, SFDVKD. This CDR3 spans 14 amino acids.

V and J are TRBV12-3 or TRBV12-4 and TRBJ1-2; TRBD1 aligns across 7 bases. The ends lost 1 base at V and 7 bases at J; junction bases unmatched: 12. This CDR3 has 16 residues. The CDR3, as DNA: TGTGCCAGCAGTTTAGGGGAAACAGGGGCATTCTCTGGCTACACCTTC. The encoded protein is CASSLGETGAFSGYTF.

The chain uses TRBV12-3 or TRBV12-4 and TRBJ2-3; D ambiguous. Trimming removed 4 bases at V and 4 bases at J, with 21 bases between. The CDR3 extends over 17 amino acids. CDR3 amino acids: CASSSAKSGLRADTQYF. Here the CDR3 DNA reads TGTGCCAGCAGTTCCGCGAAATCCGGCCTTAGAGCAGATACGCAGTATTTT.

This clonotype was detected only a few times. The chain is built from TRBV7-2 and TRBJ1-2; possibly TRBD1 for D (6 bases). Germline V lookup: CDR1 SGHTA, CDR2 FQGNSA. The CDR3 loop spans 16 amino acids. Trimming took off 2 bases at V and 0 bases at J, with 13 bases between the two ends. The CDR3 loop is CASSLLDSDANYGYTF. In nucleotides, the CDR3 is TGTGCCAGCAGCTTACTGGACAGCGACGCTAACTATGGCTACACCTTC.

J is TRBJ1-2 and V is TRBV28, with D unclear. Germline-derived CDR1 and CDR2 are MDHEN and SYDVKM. Trimming shortened V by 7 bases and J by 4 bases, and 13 bases separated the two germline ends. The CDR3 consists of 13 residues. In DNA form, the CDR3 reads TGTGCCAGCACATATAGTACACTCTATGGCTACACCTTC. Translation: CASTYSTLYGYTF.

This clonotype was picked up a small number of times. The V call is TRBV7-2, the J call TRBJ2-5; no clear D. V lost 4 bases to trimming and J lost 5 bases, with 17 bases between them. The CDR3 loop spans 15 amino acids. Germline V gives CDR1 SGHTA, CDR2 FQGNSA. The CDR3 here is CASSSILRSGETQYF. The CDR3 nucleotides are TGTGCCAGCAGCTCCATACTGCGATCTGGGGAGACCCAGTACTTC.

This clonotype occurred a few times. J is TRBJ2-1 and V is TRBV7-2; TRBD1 matches 9 bases. Losses at the gene ends were 5 bases for V and 7 bases for J; bases not matched to a gene: 12. The germline V gene has CDR1 SGHTA and CDR2 FQGNSA. The CDR3 runs to 16 residues. CDR3 nucleotides: TGTGCCAGCAGCGCCGGGACAGGGTGGGGGGAGAATGAGCAGTTCTTC. Translation: CASSAGTGWGENEQFF.

This rearrangement joins TRBV4-3 to TRBJ2-5; D could derive from TRBD1 or TRBD2 (5 bases each). Trimming removed 0 bases at V and 2 bases at J, with 16 bases between. This CDR3 contains 17 residues. Germline-derived CDR1 and CDR2 are LGHNA and YSLEER. The CDR3 nucleotides are TGCGCCAGCAGCCAAGAGTTGGGGCCCAGACTACAAGAGACCCAGTACTTC. Its translation is CASSQELGPRLQETQYF.

V gene TRBV28 combines with J gene TRBJ2-5; tentatively, D is TRBD1 (6 bases). The closer fit of TRBJ2-7 to the DNA end suggests the J call may be wrong. CDR1 and CDR2 (germline): MDHEN, SYDVKM. The CDR3 consists of 14 residues. In DNA, the CDR3 is TGTGCCAGCAGTCCTGGACAGACCCCCGGCGAGCAGTACTTC. Translating gives CASSPGQTPGEQYF.

For this clonotype: Sequence at one end of the junction differs from germline and may be a read error. The chain carries TRBV7-9 and TRBJ1-1; D perhaps matches TRBD1 (5 bases). The CDR3 consists of 13 residues. Germline CDR1 is SEHNR and CDR2 is FQNEAQ (reference sequence). CDR3 coding DNA: TGTGTCAGCAGGTTGACAGTGAACACTGAAGCTTTCTTT. Its translation is CVSRLTVNTEAFF.

The chain uses TRBV7-3 and TRBJ2-3, with D perhaps TRBD2 (7 bases). The CDR3 spans 15 residues. V was clipped by 5 bases and J by 2 bases, with 14 bases between them. Germline CDR1 reads SGHTA; CDR2 reads FQGTGA. This CDR3 is CASSKRGGVTDTQYF. CDR3 DNA: TGTGCCAGCAGCAAAAGGGGGGGAGTCACAGATACGCAGTATTTT.

The V gene is TRBV4-3, the J gene TRBJ1-1; D gene ambiguous. The V gene lost 10 bases and the J gene lost 9 bases, with 15 bases spanning the gap. This CDR3 region has 11 residues. CDR1 LGHNA and CDR2 YSLEER come from the germline V gene. CDR3 sequence: CATESPRKAFF. CDR3 DNA: TGCGCCACAGAGAGTCCGAGGAAAGCTTTCTTT.